Listed below are T cell receptor beta chains from one sample, sequenced in a study of somatic mutations in cytotoxic T cells in rheumatoid arthritis. The method was immunoSEQ multiplex PCR; TCRdb's version includes in-frame clones alone and lacks a portion of them. The table shows some 30,000 clones, with 82% occurring only once. The sequencing input was CD8+ T cells sorted from blood. Source of these receptors: an adult with rheumatoid arthritis. CDR3s include the opening cysteine and the closing phenylalanine or tryptophan. The D gene is left open where the match is weak. Only some rows state a clone size, as once, few, many or a class for expanded clones.

- - TRBJ1-2 TRBV19 TGTGCCAGTAGTATTTGGCTCCTCTATGGCTACACCTTC CASSIWLLYGYTF
- - TRBJ2-5 TRBV13 TGTGCCAGCAGAGTAGGGTCTGGGGAGACCCAGTACTTC CASRVGSGETQYF
- TRBD2 TRBJ2-2 TRBV6-4 TGTGCCAGCAGTGACGGACTAGCCACCGGGGAGCTGTTTTTT CASSDGLATGELFF
- TRBD1 TRBJ1-2 TRBV28 TGTGCCAGCACCATAAGGGGGCTTCGGGGAGGCTACACCTTC CASTIRGLRGGYTF
- TRBD2 TRBJ2-7 TRBV27 TGTGCCAGCAGTCCGAGTACTAGCGGGGCCTACGAGCAGTACTTC CASSPSTSGAYEQYF
- - TRBJ1-6 TRBV5-4 TGTGCCAGCAGCTGGGGGCCCAATTCACCCCTCCACTTT CASSWGPNSPLHF
- TRBD2 TRBJ2-1 TRBV5-1 TGCGCCAGCAGCCCAACTAGCGGGAGGTACAATGAGCAGTTCTTC CASSPTSGRYNEQFF
- - TRBJ1-2 TRBV30 TGTGCCTGGAGTAGTAACTATGGCTACACCTTC CAWSSNYGYTF
- - TRBJ2-1 TRBV5-8 TGTGCCAGCAGCTTGGCCGCCGGTGAGCAGTTCTTC CASSLAAGEQFF
- TRBD2 TRBJ2-7 TRBV27 TGTGCCAGCAGTTTTAGCGGGAGGGCTTACGAGCAGTACTTC CASSFSGRAYEQYF
few TRBD2 TRBJ2-7 TRBV27 TGTGCCAGCATCGGACTAGCGGGAGCAGGCTACGAGCAGTACTTC CASIGLAGAGYEQYF
- - TRBJ1-4 TRBV15 - CATSSTSQNSEKLFF
few - TRBJ2-1 TRBV9 TGTGCCAGCAGCGCTAACAATGAGCAGTTCTTC CASSANNEQFF
- - TRBJ1-5 TRBV7-2 TGTGCCAGCAGCTTAGCGCGTGGGGGGAAGTGGCCCCAGCATTTT CASSLARGGKWPQHF
- - TRBJ1-1 TRBV4-2 TGTGCCAGCAGCCAAGTGCAGTTGAACACTGAAGCTTTCTTT CASSQVQLNTEAFF
- - TRBJ2-1 TRBV9 TGTGCCAGCAGCGTAGAGGAGAGGGTTGTCAATGAGCAGTTCTTC CASSVEERVVNEQFF
- TRBD1 TRBJ1-2 TRBV4-1 TGCGCCAGCAGCCAAGACGGGGACAGGGAAGCCTATGGCTACACCTTC CASSQDGDREAYGYTF
- - TRBJ2-1 TRBV25-1 TGTGCCAGCAGTGGGAAGGGAAATTGGTATGAGCAGTTCTTC CASSGKGNWYEQFF
- TRBD1 TRBJ1-4 TRBV5-1 TGCGCCAGCAGCCAGAGGACAGGGGACTATGAAAAACTGTTTTTT CASSQRTGDYEKLFF
- - TRBJ2-1 TRBV5-6 TGTGCCAGCAGCTTGGCCGGTCTAGCTGTAGCCTACAATGAGCAGTTCTTC CASSLAGLAVAYNEQFF
- - TRBJ1-2 TRBV29-1 TGCAGCGTGTACCGGGAAGCCCGGTATGGCTACACCTTC CSVYREARYGYTF
- - TRBJ1-1 TRBV29-1 TGCAGCGTAGGAGCTGTGAACACTGAAGCTTTCTTT CSVGAVNTEAFF
few TRBD1 TRBJ2-2 TRBV27 TGTGCCAGCAGTTTATACGGACAGGCGAACACCGGGGAGCTGTTTTTT CASSLYGQANTGELFF
- - TRBJ1-5 TRBV28 TGTGCCAGCAGTTTGGGGCAGGCGAATCAGCCCCAGCATTTT CASSLGQANQPQHF
- - TRBJ1-6 TRBV27 TGTGCCAGCAGTTTGCGAGTCTATTCACCCCTCCACTTT CASSLRVYSPLHF
- - TRBJ1-1 TRBV6-5 TGTGCCAGCAGTTTCGGGACATTGAACACTGAAGCTTTCTTT CASSFGTLNTEAFF
- - TRBJ1-5 TRBV6-5 TGTGCCAGCACCCCCAACGGGGCTCACAATCAGCCCCAGCATTTT CASTPNGAHNQPQHF
- - TRBJ2-5 TRBV14 TGTGCCAGCAGCCAAGATCGGGGGGCAGGGGAGACCCAGTACTTC CASSQDRGAGETQYF
- - TRBJ2-7 TRBV6-1 TGTGCCAGCAGTGAATCCGGGGAGACTACTCGGGAGTACTTC CASSESGETTREYF
- - TRBJ2-7 TRBV6-1 TGTGCCAGCAGTGAACGGGGTTTCCTCTCCTACGAGCAGTACTTC CASSERGFLSYEQYF
- TRBD1 TRBJ1-1 TRBV19 TGTGCCAGTAGAACGACGGACAGGATGAACACTGAAGCTTTCTTT CASRTTDRMNTEAFF
- - TRBJ1-1 TRBV6-5 TGTGCCTCCAGGGGCAGGAGTTTTATGAACACTGAAGCTTTCTTT CASRGRSFMNTEAFF
- TRBD2 TRBJ2-1 TRBV7-2 TGTGCCAGCAGCCCCCGACTAGCGGGGGGGCATTCCTACAATGAGCAGTTCTTC CASSPRLAGGHSYNEQFF
- - TRBJ1-1 TRBV7-9 TGTGCCAGCAGCTTAGACAGGGTGAACACTGAAGCTTTCTTT CASSLDRVNTEAFF
- - TRBJ1-2 TRBV5-6 TGTGCCAGCAGCCGGGGGCAGGGGACCTATGGCTACACCTTC CASSRGQGTYGYTF
- - TRBJ2-2 TRBV15 TGTGCCACCAGCAGAGATCGGGCCACCGGGGAGCTGTTTTTT CATSRDRATGELFF
once - TRBJ2-2 TRBV2 TGTGCCAGCAGGCCTCCGGGGACCGGGGAGCTGTTTTTT CASRPPGTGELFF
few - TRBJ2-7 TRBV6-1 TGTGCCAGCAGTGAGGTCGCAGGTAGCTACGAGCAGTACTTC CASSEVAGSYEQYF
- TRBD1 TRBJ1-2 TRBV30 TGTGCCTGGAGTCGTCAAGGCAGGGGGGCGAATGGCTACACCTTC CAWSRQGRGANGYTF
few TRBD2 TRBJ2-7 TRBV4-1 TGCGCCAGCAGCCCCTTGGGGGGGAACGAGCAGTACTTC CASSPLGGNEQYF